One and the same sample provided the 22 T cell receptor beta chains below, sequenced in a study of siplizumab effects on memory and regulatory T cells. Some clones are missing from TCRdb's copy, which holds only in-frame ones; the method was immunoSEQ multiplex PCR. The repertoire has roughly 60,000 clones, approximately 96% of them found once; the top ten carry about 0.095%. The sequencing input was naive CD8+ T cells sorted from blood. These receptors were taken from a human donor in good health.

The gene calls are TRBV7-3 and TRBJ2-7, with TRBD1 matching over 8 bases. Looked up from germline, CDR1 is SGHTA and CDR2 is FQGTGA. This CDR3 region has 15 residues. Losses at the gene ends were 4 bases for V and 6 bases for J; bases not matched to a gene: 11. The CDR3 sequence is CASSYGQGSHLEQYF. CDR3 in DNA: TGTGCCAGCAGCTACGGACAGGGAAGCCATCTCGAGCAGTACTTC.

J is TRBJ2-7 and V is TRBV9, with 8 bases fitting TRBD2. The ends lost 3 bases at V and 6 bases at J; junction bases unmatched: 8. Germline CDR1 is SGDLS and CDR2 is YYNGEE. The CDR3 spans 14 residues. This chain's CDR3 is CASSASGGLSEQYF. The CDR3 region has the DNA TGTGCCAGCAGCGCCAGCGGGGGTCTGTCCGAGCAGTACTTC.

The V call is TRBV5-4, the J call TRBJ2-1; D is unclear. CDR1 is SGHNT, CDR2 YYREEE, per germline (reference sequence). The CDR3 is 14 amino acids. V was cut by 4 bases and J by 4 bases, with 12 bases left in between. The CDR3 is CASSSASGYNEQFF. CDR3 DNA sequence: TGTGCCAGCAGCAGCGCGAGTGGGTACAATGAGCAGTTCTTC. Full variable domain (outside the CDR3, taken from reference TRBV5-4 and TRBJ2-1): ETGVTQSPTHLIKTRGQQVTLRCSSQSGHNTVSWYQQALGQGPQFIFQYYREEENGRGNFPPRFSGLQFPNYSSELNVNALELDDSALYLCASSSASGYNEQFFGPGTRLTVL.

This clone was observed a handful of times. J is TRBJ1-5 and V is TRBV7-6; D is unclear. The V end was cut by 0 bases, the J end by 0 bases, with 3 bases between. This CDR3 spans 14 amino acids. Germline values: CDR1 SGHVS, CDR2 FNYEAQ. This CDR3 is CASSLASSNQPQHF. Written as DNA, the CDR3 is TGTGCCAGCAGCTTAGCCAGTAGCAATCAGCCCCAGCATTTT.

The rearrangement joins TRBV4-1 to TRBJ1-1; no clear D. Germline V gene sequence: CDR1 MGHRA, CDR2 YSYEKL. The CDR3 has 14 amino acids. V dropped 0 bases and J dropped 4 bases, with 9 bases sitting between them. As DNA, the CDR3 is TGCGCCAGCAGCCAAGATGCCGGCCCCACTGAAGCTTTCTTT. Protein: CASSQDAGPTEAFF.

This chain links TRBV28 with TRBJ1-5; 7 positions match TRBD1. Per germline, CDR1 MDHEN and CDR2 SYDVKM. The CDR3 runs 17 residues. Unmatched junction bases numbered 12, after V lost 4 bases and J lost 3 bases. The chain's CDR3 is CASSSDHRGIDNQPQHF. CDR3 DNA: TGTGCCAGCAGTTCCGACCACAGGGGTATTGACAATCAGCCCCAGCATTTT.

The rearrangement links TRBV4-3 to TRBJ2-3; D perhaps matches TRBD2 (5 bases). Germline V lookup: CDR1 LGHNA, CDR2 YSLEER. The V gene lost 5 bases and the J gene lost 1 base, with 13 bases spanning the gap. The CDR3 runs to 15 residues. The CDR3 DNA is TGCGCCAGCAGCTCCCAGCGGATCGGCACAGATACGCAGTATTTT. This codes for CASSSQRIGTDTQYF.

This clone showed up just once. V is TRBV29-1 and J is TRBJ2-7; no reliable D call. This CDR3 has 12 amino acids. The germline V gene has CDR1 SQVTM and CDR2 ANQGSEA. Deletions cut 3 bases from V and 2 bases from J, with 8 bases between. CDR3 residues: CSVEASTYEQYF. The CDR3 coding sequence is TGCAGCGTTGAGGCCAGCACCTACGAGCAGTACTTC.

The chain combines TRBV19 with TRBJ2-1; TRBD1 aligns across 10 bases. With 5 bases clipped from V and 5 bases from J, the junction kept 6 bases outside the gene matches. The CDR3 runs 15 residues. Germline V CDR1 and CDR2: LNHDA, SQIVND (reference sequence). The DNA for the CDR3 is TGTGCCAGTAGTTCCGGGACAGGGGTAAACAATGAGCAGTTCTTC. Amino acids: CASSSGTGVNNEQFF.

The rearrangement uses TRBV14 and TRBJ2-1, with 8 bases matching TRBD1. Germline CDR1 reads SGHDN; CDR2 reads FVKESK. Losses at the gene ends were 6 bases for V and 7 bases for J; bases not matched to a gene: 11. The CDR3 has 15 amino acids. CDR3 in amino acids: CASSPDRGTWNEQFF. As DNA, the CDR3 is TGTGCCAGCAGTCCCGACAGGGGAACGTGGAATGAGCAGTTCTTC.

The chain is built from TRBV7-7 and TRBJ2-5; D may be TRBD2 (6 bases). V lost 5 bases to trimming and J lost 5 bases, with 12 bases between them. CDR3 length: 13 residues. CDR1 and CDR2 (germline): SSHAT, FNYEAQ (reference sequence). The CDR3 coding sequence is TGTGCCAGCAGCATTGGGGGGTTGGAGACCCAGTACTTC. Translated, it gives CASSIGGLETQYF.

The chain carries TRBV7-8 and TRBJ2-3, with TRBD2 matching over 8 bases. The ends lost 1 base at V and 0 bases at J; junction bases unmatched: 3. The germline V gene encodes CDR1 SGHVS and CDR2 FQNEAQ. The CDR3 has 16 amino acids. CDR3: CASSLVRGGSTDTQYF. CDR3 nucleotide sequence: TGTGCCAGCAGCTTAGTCCGGGGGGGCAGCACAGATACGCAGTATTTT.

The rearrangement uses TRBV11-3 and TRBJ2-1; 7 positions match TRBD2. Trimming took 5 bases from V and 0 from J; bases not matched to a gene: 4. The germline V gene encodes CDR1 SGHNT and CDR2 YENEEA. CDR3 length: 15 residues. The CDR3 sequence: CASSPGGTSYNEQFF. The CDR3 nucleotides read TGTGCCAGCAGCCCCGGGGGGACCTCCTACAATGAGCAGTTCTTC.

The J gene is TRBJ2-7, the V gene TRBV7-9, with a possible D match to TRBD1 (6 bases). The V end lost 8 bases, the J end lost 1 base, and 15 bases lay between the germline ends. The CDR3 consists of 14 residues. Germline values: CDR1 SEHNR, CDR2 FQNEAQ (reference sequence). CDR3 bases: TGTGCCAGCTCGTCGATACAGGGATCCTACGAGCAGTACTTC. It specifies CASSSIQGSYEQYF. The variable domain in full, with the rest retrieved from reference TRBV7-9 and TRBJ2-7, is DTGVSQNPRHKITKRGQNVTFRCDPISEHNRLYWYRQTLGQGPEFLTYFQNEAQLEKSRLLSDRFSAERPKGSFSTLEIQRTEQGDSAMYLCASSSIQGSYEQYFGPGTRLTVT.

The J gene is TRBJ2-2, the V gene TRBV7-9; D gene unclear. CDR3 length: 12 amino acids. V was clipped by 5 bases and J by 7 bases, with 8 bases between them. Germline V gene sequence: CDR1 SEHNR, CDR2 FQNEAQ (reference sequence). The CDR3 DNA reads TGTGCCAGCAGCCCCACTGGCGGGGAGCTGTTTTTT. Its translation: CASSPTGGELFF. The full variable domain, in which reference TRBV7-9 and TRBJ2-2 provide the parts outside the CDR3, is DTGVSQNPRHKITKRGQNVTFRCDPISEHNRLYWYRQTLGQGPEFLTYFQNEAQLEKSRLLSDRFSAERPKGSFSTLEIQRTEQGDSAMYLCASSPTGGELFFGEGSRLTVL.

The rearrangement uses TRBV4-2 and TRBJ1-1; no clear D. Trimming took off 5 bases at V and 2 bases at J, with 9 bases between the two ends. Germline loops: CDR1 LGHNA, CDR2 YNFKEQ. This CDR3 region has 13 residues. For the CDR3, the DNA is TGTGCCAGCAGCGGAGACTTAAACACTGAAGCTTTCTTT. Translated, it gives CASSGDLNTEAFF.

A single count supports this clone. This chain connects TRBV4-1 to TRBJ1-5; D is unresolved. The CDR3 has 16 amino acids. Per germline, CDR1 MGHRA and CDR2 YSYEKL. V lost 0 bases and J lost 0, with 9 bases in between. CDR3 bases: TGCGCCAGCAGCCAAGATGGAGGAAATAGCAATCAGCCCCAGCATTTT. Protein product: CASSQDGGNSNQPQHF.

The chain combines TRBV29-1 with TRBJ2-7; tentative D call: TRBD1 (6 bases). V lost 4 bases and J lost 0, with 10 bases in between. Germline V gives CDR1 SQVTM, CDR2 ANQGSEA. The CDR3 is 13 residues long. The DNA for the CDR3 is TGCAGCGTTGTAGGGGGTAGCTCCTACGAGCAGTACTTC. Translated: CSVVGGSSYEQYF.

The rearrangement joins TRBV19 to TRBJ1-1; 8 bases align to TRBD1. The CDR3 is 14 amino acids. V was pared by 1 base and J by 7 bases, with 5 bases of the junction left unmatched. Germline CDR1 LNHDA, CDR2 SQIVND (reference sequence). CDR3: CASSIGWGTGEAFF. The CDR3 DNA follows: TGTGCCAGTAGTATAGGTTGGGGGACAGGTGAAGCTTTCTTT.

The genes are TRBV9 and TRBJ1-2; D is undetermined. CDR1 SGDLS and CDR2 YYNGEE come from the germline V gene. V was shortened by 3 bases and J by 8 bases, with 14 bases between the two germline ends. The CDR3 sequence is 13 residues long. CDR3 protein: CASSATNSVGYTF. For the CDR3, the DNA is TGTGCCAGCAGCGCCACAAACTCTGTAGGCTACACCTTC. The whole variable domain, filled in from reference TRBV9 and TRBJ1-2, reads DSGVTQTPKHLITATGQRVTLRCSPRSGDLSVYWYQQSLDQGLQFLIQYYNGEERAKGNILERFSAQQFPDLHSELNLSSLELGDSALYFCASSATNSVGYTFGSGTRLTVV.

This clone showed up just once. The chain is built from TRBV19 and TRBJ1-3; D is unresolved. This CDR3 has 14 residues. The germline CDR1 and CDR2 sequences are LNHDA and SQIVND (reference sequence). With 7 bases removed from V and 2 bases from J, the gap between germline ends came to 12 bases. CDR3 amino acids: CASTEWGTGNTIYF. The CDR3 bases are TGTGCCAGTACCGAGTGGGGTACTGGAAACACCATATATTTT.

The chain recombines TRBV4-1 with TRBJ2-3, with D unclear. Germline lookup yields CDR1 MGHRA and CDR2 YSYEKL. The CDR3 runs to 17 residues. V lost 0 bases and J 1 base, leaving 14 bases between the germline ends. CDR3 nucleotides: TGCGCCAGCAGCCAAGAGGACGCCCCGAAACGCACAGATACGCAGTATTTT. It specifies CASSQEDAPKRTDTQYF.